These 16 T cell receptor beta chains share one sample of origin, sequenced in a study of blood T cell repertoires in COVID-19. Assay: immunoSEQ multiplex PCR; the TCRdb copy retains only in-frame clones and omits some. This sample yields a few hundred thousand clones, of which around 90% are seen a single time; roughly a tenth belongs to the top ten. Source material: peripheral blood. These receptors all come from a woman in her 70s with COVID-19, enrolled during active disease.

The rearrangement joins TRBV21-1 to TRBJ2-5; the table gives TRBD2 as D, unverified against the DNA. TRBV21-1 is noted as a pseudogene. The CDR3 spans 20 residues. This CDR3 is CASSKELLAGGPANQETQYF. In DNA form, the CDR3 reads TGTGCCAGCAGCAAAGAATTGCTAGCGGGAGGGCCTGCCAACCAAGAGACCCAGTACTTC.

A note on this clone: Germline and junction disagree at one end, which may indicate a read error. The J gene is TRBJ2-3, the V gene TRBV7-7, with 9 bases fitting TRBD2. This CDR3 region has 16 residues. Per the germline V gene, CDR1 is SSHAT and CDR2 is FNYEAQ (reference sequence). The CDR3 region has the DNA TGTGCTAGCAGCTTAGGAGGTAGCGGGAGCGCAGATACGCAGTATTTT. Its translation is CASSLGGSGSADTQYF.

The chain carries TRBV28 and TRBJ2-7, with 7 bases aligning to TRBD2. J was trimmed by 6 bases and V by 7 bases; bases with no gene match: 12. Germline CDR1 reads MDHEN; CDR2 reads SYDVKM. This CDR3 is built from 14 residues. The CDR3 DNA sequence: TGTGCCAGCACGGGGGAGGGGAGTCGGGCCGAGCAGTACTTC. Translating it yields CASTGEGSRAEQYF.

The rearrangement uses TRBV5-1 and TRBJ2-7; TRBD2 matches 8 bases. The V and J ends lost 6 bases and 0 bases, in that order; junction bases with no gene match: 8. Germline CDR1 reads SGHRS; CDR2 reads YFSETQ. CDR3 size: 15 residues. The CDR3 DNA is TGCGCCAGCAAAGGCGCGGGGGGTAGCTCCTACGAGCAGTACTTC. It translates to CASKGAGGSSYEQYF.

The gene calls are TRBV9 and TRBJ2-2; 8 nucleotides match TRBD2. Looked up from germline, CDR1 is SGDLS and CDR2 is YYNGEE. CDR3 length equals 17 residues. Trimming cost V 3 bases and J 1 base; bases outside gene matches: 8. CDR3: CASSEGPSGLNTGELFF. The DNA of the CDR3 is TGTGCCAGCAGCGAGGGCCCTAGCGGGCTGAACACCGGGGAGCTGTTTTTT. Using reference TRBV9 and TRBJ2-2 for the parts outside the CDR3, the full variable domain is DSGVTQTPKHLITATGQRVTLRCSPRSGDLSVYWYQQSLDQGLQFLIQYYNGEERAKGNILERFSAQQFPDLHSELNLSSLELGDSALYFCASSEGPSGLNTGELFFGEGSRLTVL.

In this sample, this clone turned up a few times. The chain carries TRBV5-1 and TRBJ2-1; TRBD1 matches 8 bases. J gave up 6 bases and V 4 bases, and 6 bases lay outside the gene matches. Germline CDR1 and CDR2: SGHRS and YFSETQ. The CDR3 is made up of 14 amino acids. The DNA of the CDR3 is TGCGCCAGCAGCATCGGACAGGGTTTCAATGAGCAGTTCTTC. It codes for CASSIGQGFNEQFF.

The chain is built from TRBV11-3 and TRBJ2-2; perhaps TRBD2 as D (5 bases). CDR3 length: 14 residues. Germline CDR1 is SGHNT and CDR2 is YENEEA. V shed 1 base and J shed 6 bases, with 9 bases lying between them. The CDR3 protein is CASSLVASAGELFF. The DNA of the CDR3 is TGTGCCAGCAGCTTAGTAGCGTCGGCCGGGGAGCTGTTTTTT.

The chain links TRBV12-3 or TRBV12-4 to TRBJ2-5; D uncertain. CDR3 length: 13 residues. V was cut by 3 bases and J by 2 bases, with 7 bases left in between. The CDR3 DNA sequence: TGTGCCAGCAGTTTCGTACAGCAAGAGACCCAGTACTTC. This encodes CASSFVQQETQYF.

The CDR3 DNA is TGTGCCAGCAGCCCCGGGACTAGCGGGAGCCCCTACGAGCAGTACTTC. It codes for CASSPGTSGSPYEQYF. This rearrangement joins TRBV3-1 (or the pseudogene TRBV3-2) to TRBJ2-7; 14 bases fit TRBD2. From germline, CDR1 is LGHDT and CDR2 YNNKEL (reference sequence). Losses at the gene ends were 4 bases for V and 2 bases for J; bases not matched to a gene: 4. The CDR3 length is 16 residues.

The V gene is TRBV27, the J gene TRBJ1-2, with 7 bases aligning to TRBD1. Germline trimming cut 6 bases from V and 6 bases from J; bases unmatched to any gene: 7. This CDR3 region has 13 residues. Germline lookup yields CDR1 MNHEY and CDR2 SMNVEV (reference sequence). CDR3: CASRGKQGNGYTF. The CDR3 nucleotides read TGTGCCAGCAGGGGGAAACAGGGGAATGGCTACACCTTC.

The chain has TRBV24-1 and TRBJ2-1, with D maybe TRBD2 (5 bases). The CDR3 runs to 19 residues. CDR1 is KGHDR and CDR2 is SFDVKD in the germline V gene. V gave up 0 bases and J gave up 0 bases, with 17 bases separating them. For the CDR3, the DNA is TGTGCCACCAGTGATTTGCAAGGGAGCGTACTTACCTCCTACAATGAGCAGTTCTTC. As protein: CATSDLQGSVLTSYNEQFF.

The rearrangement uses TRBV4-2 and TRBJ2-5; 7 bases line up with TRBD1. Trimming cost V 0 bases and J 2 bases; bases outside gene matches: 3. CDR1 is LGHNA and CDR2 is YNFKEQ in the germline V gene. This CDR3 has 15 residues. CDR3 sequence: CASSQDRDRQETQYF. The CDR3 DNA reads as TGTGCCAGCAGCCAAGATAGGGACAGACAAGAGACCCAGTACTTC.

The chain recombines TRBV7-2 with TRBJ2-7, with a weak D call TRBD1 (5 bases). Per germline, CDR1 SGHTA and CDR2 FQGNSA. Trimming cost V 2 bases and J 3 bases, with 11 bases left between them. CDR3 length: 14 amino acids. CDR3 region: CASSLSPGNYEQYF. The CDR3, as DNA: TGTGCCAGCAGCTTATCCCCAGGGAACTACGAGCAGTACTTC.

The chain is built from TRBV10-3 and TRBJ1-3; maybe TRBD1 (6 bases). The CDR3 totals 13 residues. Trimming cost V 8 bases and J 4 bases, with 12 bases left between them. Germline V gene lookup returns CDR1 ENHRY and CDR2 SYGVKD. CDR3: CAIRDNVGNTIYF. CDR3 in DNA: TGTGCCATCCGGGACAATGTAGGAAACACCATATATTTT.

This clone has just one count. The V gene is TRBV6-4, the J gene TRBJ2-3, with D possibly being TRBD1 (5 bases). The CDR3 runs 14 residues. Trimming stripped 0 bases from V and 11 bases from J, with 15 bases between. Germline V lookup: CDR1 MRHNA, CDR2 SNTAGT. Here the CDR3 reads CASSDSPWGQGQYF. CDR3 in DNA: TGTGCCAGCAGTGACTCCCCTTGGGGCCAAGGGCAGTATTTT.

The chain combines TRBV23-1 with TRBJ1-1; D is possibly TRBD1 (5 bases). TRBV23-1 is designated an ORF whose function remains uncertain. The V and J ends lost 3 bases and 1 base respectively, with 12 bases between them. The CDR3 runs 15 residues. The CDR3 bases are TGCGCCAGCAGTCAGACCATCGGGGGGAACACTGAAGCTTTCTTT. Encoded protein: CASSQTIGGNTEAFF.